This TCR beta chain is drawn from a study of cytomegalovirus exposure and HLA in healthy donors (TCRdb year 2017). Regarding the study in general: An earlier analysis of 587 of the donors reported about 300 Gb of sequence data and 117 million unique TCR beta sequences obtained from approximately 180 million T cells. A later analysis re-analyzed previously published TCR beta repertoires from approximately 670 donors and added high-resolution HLA genotyping to study TCR occurrence patterns. Alongside the repertoire data, information on donor age, sex, ethnicity and CMV serostatus was compiled. Among a few hundred genotyped donors of the cohort, an average of around 240,000 unique TCR beta nucleotide sequences were sequenced per donor, roughly 20% of them non-productive. The study used immunosequencing to profile the T cell repertoires of under 700 subjects and linked those repertoires to cytomegalovirus serostatus. Rather than drawing on any new phenotypic data, the later analysis identified candidate immune exposures from TCR beta sequences and the way those sequences occurred across donors. HLA typing covered class I and class II loci at four-digit resolution. The number of typed donors differed by locus: about 620-640 for A, B, C, DRB1 and DQB1; approximately 520 for DQA1; roughly 600 for DPA1; and around 470 for DPB1. A later genetic analysis used genome-wide SNP genotypes for about 60% of the roughly 700 donors, treating that subset as a discovery cohort. To predict cytomegalovirus infection status, the study brought together high-throughput TCR immunosequencing, statistical association of individual TCRs with disease status, and machine learning. A separate validation cohort of about 110 different subjects was used in addition to the roughly 700-subject first cohort. Four to six DR-DQ haplotypes were handled as single units for association and clustering, since linkage in the cohort was strong. An earlier analysis of about 620 of the donors applied high-throughput TCR beta sequencing to assess whether each TCR beta V gene segment acted as functional or pseudogenic. The study aimed to test whether signatures of past pathogen exposure could be identified by cataloging public T cell receptors. Of the 300 to 450 genotyped donors, 81% fell in the genetic ancestry cluster associated with self-reported Caucasian donors. An early release that covered about 600 HLA-typed donors contained approximately 300 gigabases of sequencing data and 70 million to 100 million unique TCR sequences. All discovery cohort repertoires had been generated using a single sequencing platform. The full study reports these points: In a later analysis, some 18,000 TCR beta sequences were associated with specific HLA alleles at a false discovery rate of 0.05. A further reported finding was that TCR beta sequences accurately predicted the HLA-A and HLA-B alleles for most subjects in the first cohort. In a later analysis, several top co-occurrence clusters were reported to appear linked to parvovirus B19, influenza, CMV and Epstein-Barr virus. Assigning TCR associations to individual alleles was difficult when HLA alleles, especially DR and DQ, strongly co-occurred. In both the original and validation cohorts, the classifier was reported to diagnose cytomegalovirus status with high specificity and sensitivity. Presence/absence analyses assumed roughly uniform sequencing depth across donors, an assumption that may not hold. The sequencing pipeline was judged likely to have produced a cluster of highly shared sequence variants as a technical artifact. The authors suggested that the approach could potentially be generalized to other disease states and immunological phenotypes. For the cohort, immune exposure information was limited to CMV serostatus. Because the 87-base-pair reads could not distinguish some IMGT-functional V segments, including TRBV6-2 and TRBV6-3, those segments were excluded. Correlated functional status among segregating V segments might reflect linkage disequilibrium, but an unknown experimental factor could not be ruled out. A later genetic analysis associated a missense DCLRE1C variant with V-gene and J-gene trimming of TCR beta chains, and an independent cohort replicated the association. Compared with the roughly 720-donor mean, donors in an Asian-associated ancestry cluster had fewer N-insertions in productive TCRs, according to a later genetic analysis. In the study, 164 TCR beta chains were listed as associated with cytomegalovirus. Across donors, most TCR sequences were observed very rarely, whereas some public TCRs were present in many individuals. Compared with equally common non-associated chains, HLA-associated TCR beta chains in a later analysis were more clonally expanded and had lower generation probabilities. In an earlier analysis of some 640 of the donors, most TCR beta V segments were observed in productive rearrangements about 87% or about 30% of the time, broadly matching IMGT annotations. Most CMV-associated TCR beta chains appeared to be HLA-restricted in a later analysis, and the HLA associations seemed to be driven largely by CMV exposure. A later analysis found that TCR association rates varied across HLA loci, with DRB1 alleles showing the most associated TCRs and HLA-C alleles the fewest. Because some donors lacked HLA typing at each locus, the association tests relied only on the typed subset. In vitro tests confirmed that three of the cytomegalovirus-associated TCR beta chains recognize cytomegalovirus antigens. The cohort was sequenced for TCR beta chains only, and without alpha or paired-chain data the features that could be detected were limited. Approximately 18 rarely observed V segments, including chromosome 9 orphons, were excluded from the earlier analysis of about 600 of the donors because counts were too low.

For CDR1 and CDR2, the germline V gene lists LGHNA and YNFKEQ. V was cut back by 0 bases and J by 2 bases, leaving a gap of 10 bases between them. Inclusive of the bounding cysteine and phenylalanine, the CDR3 is 15 residues long. Just the 45-base CDR3 DNA is kept, in frame starting at base 1. Receptor libraries were prepared by the immunoSEQ multiplex PCR assay. A mixture of 60 forward primers for TCR Vbeta segments and 13 reverse primers for TCR Jbeta segments was used in the multiplex PCR. The CDR3 region of rearranged TCR beta genes was amplified from genomic DNA with a multiplex PCR assay. The Illumina HiSeq System was used to sequence the amplified TCR beta libraries as 87-base-pair reads. The study's own analysis went as follows. A later analysis counted about 80 million unique TCR beta chains across the 700 or so repertoires, and some 11 million of these chains were shared by at least two donors. To remove PCR and sequencing errors, raw reads were error-corrected and collapsed into unique sequences using a nearest-neighbor algorithm that merged closely related sequences. To assign V, D and J gene segments, CDR3 sequences were aligned to IMGT reference sequences. For a sequence to be retained, a match of at least six nucleotides to both a V gene segment and a J gene segment was required. Rearrangements were classified as productive when the CDR3 lacked stop codons and remained in frame with V and J, and all other rearrangements were classified as non-productive. CDR3 was defined by IMGT convention, running from the second conserved V-encoded cysteine to the conserved J-encoded phenylalanine. Sequences without an unambiguous match to a single V gene segment were excluded from the earlier analysis of 450 to 750 of the donors. An earlier analysis of around 600 of the donors classified V segments as functional when productive rearrangements were above 56.7% and as segregating when the standard deviation between donors was above 5%. A statistical classification framework was developed to diagnose cytomegalovirus status using the catalog of TCR beta chain sequences. A later analysis assigned V and J genes by comparing TCR nucleotide sequences with IMGT/GENE-DB human TR gene sequences. A later analysis assigned CDR3 sequences and most-parsimonious VDJ recombination scenarios with the TCRdist pipeline. A later analysis defined each TCR beta chain by its CDR3 amino acid sequence plus V-gene family, and excluded reads lacking a unique V-gene family. As a way to deal with suspected cross-contamination and a sequencing artifact, a later analysis dropped hundreds of nucleotide sequences that were highly shared and had low generation probability. For each public chain, a later analysis derived a clonal expansion index from normalized ranks of inferred template counts within each repertoire. A later analysis computed generation probabilities with a VDJ recombination model fitted to out-of-frame rearrangements, and checked the results against IGoR. A later analysis scored TCR-TCR, TCR-HLA and TCR-CMV co-occurrence with hypergeometric tests, applying a repertoire-size bias correction to TCR pairs. A later analysis estimated false discovery rates by permuting HLA or CMV assignments 20 times. A later analysis grouped co-occurring TCRs with DBSCAN, adding TCRdist sequence similarity when clustering within HLA-allele-positive subsets. Repertoires with fewer than 30,000 or more than 120,000 public chains, plus five repertoires with anomalous nucleotide sharing, were excluded from co-occurrence clustering. The table comes from immuneACCESS by way of TCRdb, which keeps in-frame sequences with V and J called. Part of the clones is missing from these tables; in studies checked, under half for an unresolved V gene and the rest for unknown reasons. V and J calls and clone size are as listed in that table; D and trimming were resolved from the DNA. This sample lists some 130,000 clones; 55% to 75% were detected once. The ten largest make up approximately 3.9% of the sample.

On this clone: No antigen is known for it. The input lacks base qualities; no much larger clone sits a single base away.

The cohort consisted of 650 to 700 healthy bone marrow donors. Cohort members were all nominally healthy when sampled, although unrecorded immune exposures were likely present. The donor was CMV seropositive and was included in the group of some 290 seropositive cohort members. Every donor gave a peripheral blood sample, and the peripheral blood mononuclear cells from that sample were used for TCR beta sequencing. Genomic DNA extraction from the blood cell samples was performed with the Qiagen DNeasy Blood Extraction Kit. The V and J segments used are TRBV4-2 and TRBJ1-1; TRBD1 could be the D gene, as 5 bases match. Sequencing was done on a sample of PBMCs. The clonotype comes from a man aged 45 to 65 in good health and CMV-seropositive. The bases are TGTGCCAGCAGCCAAGATAGGACAACCAACACTGAAGCTTTCTTT. Its coded protein is CASSQDRTTNTEAFF.